Presented here are 24 T cell receptor beta chains from one specimen sequenced in a study of cytomegalovirus exposure and HLA in healthy donors. With 60 Vbeta and 13 Jbeta primers, the PCR was carried out. Sequencing was performed with immunoSEQ multiplex PCR; in TCRdb, only in-frame clones are kept and a portion is missing. The sample yields 100,000 to 150,000 clones, more than 75% seen once. Sequencing used PBMCs. The receptor set was obtained from a man aged 35-49 years in good health and CMV-seronegative.

The chain combines TRBV7-2 with TRBJ2-1, with 9 bases aligning to TRBD1. Germline CDR1 reads SGHTA; CDR2 reads FQGNSA. V shed 5 bases, J shed 7 bases, and the junction held 3 bases outside the gene matches. The CDR3 contains 13 residues. The chain's CDR3 is CASSPGTGNEQFF. In DNA form, the CDR3 reads TGTGCCAGCAGCCCCGGGACAGGGAATGAGCAGTTCTTC. Variable domain in full (rest from reference TRBV7-2 and TRBJ2-1): GAGVSQSPSNKVTEKGKDVELRCDPISGHTALYWYRQSLGQGLEFLIYFQGNSAPDKSGLPSDRFSAERTGGSVSTLTIQRTQQEDSAVYLCASSPGTGNEQFFGPGTRLTVL.

The J gene is TRBJ1-4, the V gene TRBV7-2; D may be TRBD1 (5 bases). The CDR3 runs 13 residues. Looked up from germline, CDR1 is SGHTA and CDR2 is FQGNSA. V was shortened by 5 bases and J by 8 bases, with 12 bases between the two germline ends. This CDR3 is CASSLDGGEKLFF. The CDR3 nucleotides are TGTGCCAGCAGCCTGGACGGGGGAGAAAAACTGTTTTTT.

V gene TRBV6-5 combines with J gene TRBJ2-7; a possible D gene is TRBD2 (5 bases). V was trimmed by 0 bases and J by 6 bases, leaving 15 bases between them. The CDR3 covers 15 residues. Germline CDR1 reads MNHEY; CDR2 reads SVGAGI. The CDR3 loop reads CASSYSFTSPREQYF. The CDR3, as DNA: TGTGCCAGCAGTTACTCCTTTACTAGTCCGCGCGAGCAGTACTTC.

This chain uses TRBV6-5 with TRBJ1-5; D is perhaps TRBD1 (6 bases). Trimming removed 8 bases at V and 3 bases at J, with 14 bases between. CDR3 size: 14 residues. Germline V lookup: CDR1 MNHEY, CDR2 SVGAGI. The CDR3 DNA reads as TGTGCCAGCGCTAGGGGGGGAATCAATCAGCCCCAGCATTTT. Translating gives CASARGGINQPQHF.

This clone was seen a few times. This sequence joins TRBV25-1 and TRBJ2-1; D is unresolved. Germline loops: CDR1 MGHDK, CDR2 SYGVNS. Trimming cost V 7 bases and J 6 bases, with 7 bases left between them. The CDR3 sequence is 11 residues long. CDR3 region: CASTLFNEQFF. In nucleotides, the CDR3 is TGTGCCAGCACCCTCTTCAATGAGCAGTTCTTC.

The chain couples TRBV5-6 to TRBJ1-3; 8 nucleotides align to TRBD1. Unmatched junction bases numbered 14, after V lost 8 bases and J lost 4 bases. Germline CDR1 reads SGHDT; CDR2 reads YYEEEE. The CDR3 is made up of 16 amino acids. The DNA of the CDR3 is TGTGCCAGTCATATAATCGACAGGGGAAAAGGAAACACCATATATTTT. It translates to CASHIIDRGKGNTIYF.

This chain connects TRBV28 to TRBJ1-6, with a weak D call TRBD1 (5 bases). V dropped 5 bases and J dropped 8 bases, with 10 bases sitting between them. This CDR3 has 13 amino acids. Germline V gene lookup returns CDR1 MDHEN and CDR2 SYDVKM. This CDR3 is CASSLLGDSPLHF. The CDR3, as DNA: TGTGCCAGCAGTCTCCTAGGGGATTCACCCCTCCACTTT.

V gene TRBV27 combines with J gene TRBJ1-1; weak D call: TRBD1 (6 bases). CDR1 is MNHEY, CDR2 SMNVEV, per germline (reference sequence). The CDR3 has 12 amino acids. Trimming took 8 bases from V and 5 from J, leaving 12 bases between them. Here the CDR3 DNA reads TGTGCCAGCCAGGGGCCAGGGACTGAAGCTTTCTTT. This codes for CASQGPGTEAFF.

The chain recombines TRBV2 with TRBJ1-5; D is perhaps TRBD1 (6 bases). This CDR3 comprises 13 residues. V lost 6 bases to trimming and J lost 5 bases, with 11 bases between them. Germline-derived CDR1 and CDR2 are SNHLY and FYNNEI. CDR3: CASRGADHQPQHF. The CDR3 region has the DNA TGTGCCAGCAGGGGGGCGGATCATCAGCCCCAGCATTTT.

This sequence joins TRBV4-3 and TRBJ2-1; 7 positions match TRBD1. The CDR3 spans 20 residues. V gave up 1 base and J gave up 7 bases; unmatched junction bases: 22. Germline V gene sequence: CDR1 LGHNA, CDR2 YSLEER. The CDR3, as DNA: TGCGCCAGCAGCCAAGCTTCTCTGACGGGACAGCGGTTAAATGGGAATGAGCAGTTCTTC. Its protein is CASSQASLTGQRLNGNEQFF.

This sequence joins TRBV9 and TRBJ2-3; D possibly corresponds to TRBD2 (6 bases). V shed 3 bases and J shed 6 bases, with 11 bases lying between them. The germline V gene encodes CDR1 SGDLS and CDR2 YYNGEE. CDR3 length: 13 residues. The DNA for the CDR3 is TGTGCCAGCAGCGCAGACGGAGGGGATACGCAGTATTTT. Translated, it gives CASSADGGDTQYF.

The chain couples TRBV7-9 to TRBJ2-7, with D tentatively TRBD2 (5 bases). Germline values: CDR1 SEHNR, CDR2 FQNEAQ (reference sequence). V was clipped by 4 bases and J by 0 bases, with 10 bases between them. This CDR3 has 14 amino acids. Here the CDR3 reads CASSSRGSSYEQYF. The CDR3 DNA follows: TGTGCCAGCAGCTCCCGGGGATCCTCCTACGAGCAGTACTTC.

The chain recombines TRBV29-1 with TRBJ1-6, with TRBD1 matching 9 bases. V was pared by 6 bases and J by 9 bases, with 9 bases of the junction left unmatched. Germline-derived CDR1 and CDR2 are SQVTM and ANQGSEA. CDR3 length: 14 residues. The CDR3 sequence: CSVPGTGPGSPLHF. For the CDR3, the DNA is TGCAGCGTGCCCGGGACAGGGCCCGGTTCACCCCTCCACTTT.

This chain uses TRBV5-8 with TRBJ1-2, with D perhaps matching TRBD1 (6 bases). There are 14 residues in the CDR3. From germline, CDR1 is SGHTS and CDR2 YDEGEE. Between the trimmed V and J ends, which lost 4 bases and 8 bases, there was a span of 18 bases. The CDR3, as DNA: TGTGCCAGCAGCCTTTCACAGGGAATTCGGGGCTACACCTTC. This translates into CASSLSQGIRGYTF. Full variable domain (remainder filled in from reference TRBV5-8 and TRBJ1-2): EAGVTQSPTHLIKTRGQQATLRCSPISGHTSVYWYQQALGLGLQFLLWYDEGEERNRGNFPPRFSGRQFPNYSSELNVNALELEDSALYLCASSLSQGIRGYTFGSGTRLTVV.

The gene calls are TRBV27 and TRBJ2-5; D may be TRBD2 (7 bases). The end of the DNA fits TRBJ2-7 better, so the J call may be wrong. CDR3 length: 17 residues. Germline assignment: CDR1 MNHEY and CDR2 SMNVEV (reference sequence). CDR3 region: CASSLLVGRGTTYEQYF. The CDR3 DNA follows: TGTGCCAGCAGTTTATTAGTGGGGAGGGGGACGACATACGAGCAGTACTTC.

The chain couples TRBV4-3 to TRBJ2-7; 9 positions agree with TRBD1. The junction had 5 bases not matched to a gene; V was cut back by 3 bases and J by 2 bases. CDR1 is LGHNA and CDR2 is YSLEER in the germline V gene. The CDR3 loop spans 15 amino acids. CDR3 amino acids: CASSHERTGAYEQYF. Here the CDR3 DNA reads TGCGCCAGCAGCCACGAACGGACAGGGGCCTACGAGCAGTACTTC.

The chain couples TRBV2 to TRBJ2-7; 9 nucleotides align to TRBD2. The CDR3 runs 15 residues. Germline V gives CDR1 SNHLY, CDR2 FYNNEI. The V segment lost 1 base and the J segment 5 bases; nucleotides outside the gene matches: 6. DNA for the CDR3: TGTGCCAGCAGTGAAGGCTTTGCTAGCGGGGACGAGCAGTACTTC. It yields the protein CASSEGFASGDEQYF.

This clone was detected once. The genes are TRBV6-6 and TRBJ2-1; D perhaps matches TRBD1 (5 bases). With 0 bases removed from V and 9 bases from J, the gap between germline ends came to 9 bases. This CDR3 has 13 amino acids. CDR1 is MNHNY, CDR2 SVGAGI, per germline (reference sequence). CDR3 residues: CASSYSRGSEQFF. The CDR3 region has the DNA TGTGCCAGCAGTTACTCAAGGGGTAGTGAGCAGTTCTTC.

J is TRBJ2-3 and V is TRBV10-3; 7 nucleotides agree with TRBD2. This CDR3 has 13 amino acids. With V trimmed by 11 bases and J by 2 bases, 7 bases remained unmatched. Germline CDR1 reads ENHRY; CDR2 reads SYGVKD. The CDR3 DNA is TGTGCCGTGGCAGCGGGGACCACAGATACGCAGTATTTT. As protein: CAVAAGTTDTQYF.

The gene calls are TRBV5-1 and TRBJ1-2, with 9 bases identical to TRBD1. This CDR3 comprises 17 residues. The V segment lost 4 bases and the J segment 2 bases; nucleotides outside the gene matches: 12. Germline V gives CDR1 SGHRS, CDR2 YFSETQ. The CDR3 DNA reads as TGCGCCAGCAGCCCGGCGCCGGGACAGGGTGGAAACTATGGCTACACCTTC. It encodes CASSPAPGQGGNYGYTF.

The chain combines TRBV7-2 with TRBJ2-5; 7 bases line up with TRBD1. The CDR3 is made up of 14 amino acids. Unmatched junction bases numbered 9, after V lost 6 bases and J lost 5 bases. CDR1 and CDR2 from the germline V gene are SGHTA and FQGNSA. The DNA of the CDR3 is TGTGCCAGCAGACGTACAGGGGTGGTGGAGACCCAGTACTTC. This encodes CASRRTGVVETQYF.

The chain uses TRBV2 and TRBJ2-2, with D perhaps matching TRBD1 (5 bases). The CDR3 totals 14 residues. With 7 bases removed from V and 1 base from J, the gap between germline ends came to 10 bases. Germline lookup yields CDR1 SNHLY and CDR2 FYNNEI. The CDR3 DNA reads TGTGCCAGCAAGGGCAGGGTGAACACCGGGGAGCTGTTTTTT. Its protein is CASKGRVNTGELFF.

The rearrangement links TRBV11-2 to TRBJ2-7; D possibly corresponds to TRBD1 (6 bases). The germline CDR1 and CDR2 sequences are SGHAT and FQNNGV. V gave up 5 bases and J gave up 7 bases, with 24 bases separating them. The CDR3 has 16 residues. CDR3 region: CASSPILGTPGREQYF. CDR3 coding DNA: TGTGCCAGCAGCCCAATCCTTGGGACACCGGGGCGGGAGCAGTACTTC.

The chain carries TRBV6-1 and TRBJ1-1, with 7 bases matching TRBD1. The trim removed 5 bases at V and 4 bases at J, leaving 7 bases unmatched. Germline V CDR1 and CDR2: MNHNS, SASEGT. The CDR3 runs to 14 residues. CDR3 residues: CASSFDRVSTEAFF. The CDR3, as DNA: TGTGCCAGCAGTTTTGACAGGGTATCCACTGAAGCTTTCTTT.